What follows are 9 T cell receptor beta chains derived from one specimen sequenced in a study of blood T cell repertoires in COVID-19. Generated by immunoSEQ multiplex PCR, the TCRdb table keeps only in-frame clones and is missing some. There are about 150,000 clones in the sample; around 83% occur only once, and 7% to 10% lies in the top ten. The sample was peripheral blood. These receptors were taken from a woman aged 55-75 years with COVID-19, enrolled during active disease.

J is TRBJ1-3 and V is TRBV7-9, with a weak D call TRBD1 (6 bases). Germline V gene lookup returns CDR1 SEHNR and CDR2 FQNEAQ (reference sequence). Trimming removed 0 bases at V and 1 base at J, with 13 bases between. The CDR3 runs 17 residues. The CDR3 is CASSLAAGGSSGNTIYF. The CDR3 DNA is TGTGCCAGCAGCTTAGCAGCGGGGGGCAGTTCTGGAAACACCATATATTTT.

The J gene is TRBJ1-5, the V gene TRBV6-5; 8 bases match TRBD1. CDR3 length: 14 amino acids. J lost 7 bases, V lost 6 bases, and 8 bases had no gene match. Germline V gene sequence: CDR1 MNHEY, CDR2 SVGAGI. The CDR3, as DNA: TGTGCCAGCAGCAAAGACAGGGGAGGACAGCCCCAGCATTTT. This encodes CASSKDRGGQPQHF.

The chain links TRBV13 to TRBJ1-4; a weak D match, TRBD1 (5 bases). The CDR3 has 13 residues. The V end lost 4 bases, the J end lost 4 bases, and 7 bases lay between the germline ends. From germline, CDR1 is PRHDT and CDR2 FYEKMQ (reference sequence). CDR3 sequence (DNA): TGTGCCAGCAGCTCACAGGATAATGAAAAACTGTTTTTT. This encodes CASSSQDNEKLFF.

The chain is built from TRBV5-1 and TRBJ2-5; D remains ambiguous. Trimming took off 1 base at V and 3 bases at J, with 7 bases between the two ends. Looked up from germline, CDR1 is SGHRS and CDR2 is YFSETQ. The CDR3 is 13 amino acids. The DNA for the CDR3 is TGCGCCAGCAGCTTGTCGGGTAAAGAGACCCAGTACTTC. Residues: CASSLSGKETQYF.

The rearrangement links TRBV4-2 to TRBJ1-1; D uncertain. The ends were cut back, 1 base at V and 2 bases at J, with 8 bases in the middle. Germline lookup yields CDR1 LGHNA and CDR2 YNFKEQ. This CDR3 has 14 amino acids. This CDR3 reads CASSQVPKNTEAFF. CDR3 in DNA: TGTGCCAGCAGCCAAGTTCCCAAAAACACTGAAGCTTTCTTT.

The chain recombines TRBV18 with TRBJ2-5; 9 bases agree with TRBD2. Germline lookup yields CDR1 KGHSH and CDR2 LQKENI. This CDR3 comprises 16 residues. Trimming at V came to 4 bases and at J to 1 base, leaving 7 bases not matched to a gene. The CDR3 DNA follows: TGTGCCAGCTCACAGGGACTAGCTGAGCCCCAAGAGACCCAGTACTTC. Encoded protein: CASSQGLAEPQETQYF. Drawing the rest from reference TRBV18 and TRBJ2-5, the complete variable domain is NAGVMQNPRHLVRRRGQEARLRCSPMKGHSHVYWYRQLPEEGLKFMVYLQKENIIDESGMPKERFSAEFPKEGPSILRIQQVVRGDSAAYFCASSQGLAEPQETQYFGPGTRLLVL.

Here the CDR3 reads CASSLSGASSYNEQFF. As DNA, the CDR3 is TGCGCCAGCAGCTTGAGTGGGGCAAGCTCCTACAATGAGCAGTTCTTC. The gene calls are TRBV5-1 and TRBJ2-1, with D possibly TRBD1 on 5 matching bases. CDR1 and CDR2 from the germline V gene are SGHRS and YFSETQ. This CDR3 is built from 16 residues. The V end was cut by 1 base, the J end by 0 bases, with 11 bases between. The variable domain in full, completed from reference TRBV5-1 and TRBJ2-1, reads KAGVTQTPRYLIKTRGQQVTLSCSPISGHRSVSWYQQTPGQGLQFLFEYFSETQRNKGNFPGRFSGRQFSNSRSEMNVSTLELGDSALYLCASSLSGASSYNEQFFGPGTRLTVL.

The chain couples TRBV7-9 to TRBJ2-3; 14 bases are shared with TRBD2. Losses at the gene ends were 5 bases for V and 1 base for J; bases not matched to a gene: 5. Per germline, CDR1 SEHNR and CDR2 FQNEAQ (reference sequence). The CDR3 runs to 17 residues. The CDR3 region has the DNA TGTGCCAGCAGCCCGGGACTAGCGGGGGCCCGCACAGATACGCAGTATTTT. Translating gives CASSPGLAGARTDTQYF.

The chain uses TRBV7-2 and TRBJ2-1; the D is unclear. There are 13 residues in the CDR3. Germline V gives CDR1 SGHTA, CDR2 FQGNSA. V was trimmed by 1 base and J by 7 bases, leaving 8 bases between them. CDR3 protein: CASSLVPQNEQFF. The CDR3 DNA reads TGTGCCAGCAGCTTAGTCCCCCAAAATGAGCAGTTCTTC.